Detailed here is one T cell receptor (beta chain). These data come from a study of blood T cell repertoires in COVID-19. Study overall: Sites in the United States, Italy and Spain provided acute and convalescent COVID-19 samples. PBMCs, B-cell-depleted T cells, or T cells provided the cDNA or gDNA that made up the material.

The CDR3 covers 15 residues. Germline loops: CDR1 LNHDA, CDR2 SQIVND (reference sequence). Trimming stripped 5 bases from V and 3 bases from J, with 16 bases between. Profiling relied on immunoSEQ multiplex PCR, and the TCRdb table lists in-frame clones only, not all of them. The data hold under 350,000 clones, with about nine tenths observed a single time. The TCR originated in a middle-aged man with acute or convalescent COVID-19. The specimen sequenced was peripheral blood. The chain uses TRBV19 and TRBJ1-1, with unresolved D. CDR3 in DNA: TGTGCCAGTAGTCTAACCCCGGCCGGGGACACTGAAGCTTTCTTT. As protein: CASSLTPAGDTEAFF. The whole variable domain, remainder taken from reference TRBV19 and TRBJ1-1, is DGGITQSPKYLFRKEGQNVTLSCEQNLNHDAMYWYRQDPGQGLRLIYYSQIVNDFQKGDIAEGYSVSREKKESFPLTVTSAQKNPTAFYLCASSLTPAGDTEAFFGQGTRLTVV.